This is a list of T cell receptor beta chains from one sample in a study of blood T cell repertoires in COVID-19. Here immunoSEQ multiplex PCR was the method, and the copy in TCRdb shows in-frame clones only, minus some. The sample lists roughly 90,000 clones; roughly 85% were seen once. Sequencing was performed on peripheral blood. The receptors here all came from a human donor in a cohort sampled during active COVID-19. Both conserved end residues are part of each CDR3. Each record gives: D gene, V gene, clone size, J gene, CDR3 DNA, CDR3 protein. D genes are given only for firm matches. Clone size is stated in some rows and not others, as once, few, many or a class when expanded.

.	TRBV5-8	once	TRBJ2-1	TGTGCCAGCAGCTCCTACAGGGCCAATGAGCAGTTCTTC	CASSSYRANEQFF
TRBD2	TRBV4-2	.	TRBJ2-7	TGTGCCAGCAGCGTAGGACTAGCATCATACGAGCAGTACTTC	CASSVGLASYEQYF
.	TRBV24-1	.	TRBJ2-1	TGTGCCACCAGTGACACCTTACTCAATGAGCAGTTCTTC	CATSDTLLNEQFF
.	TRBV5-1	.	TRBJ2-1	TGCGCCAGCAGTTCCACGGGGATGAGTCACAATGAGCAGTTCTTC	CASSSTGMSHNEQFF
TRBD1	TRBV30	.	TRBJ1-5	TGTGCCTGGAGTCCCAAAGGGGGCGGTAATCAGCCCCAGCATTTT	CAWSPKGGGNQPQHF
TRBD1	TRBV30	.	TRBJ1-1	TGTGCCTGGAGTGCCCGACAGGGATCTGAAGCTTTCTTT	CAWSARQGSEAFF
.	TRBV11-2	.	TRBJ2-5	TGTGCCAGCAGCTTATTTGGACAGCAAGAGACCCAGTACTTC	CASSLFGQQETQYF
.	TRBV5-5	.	TRBJ2-7	TGTGCCAGCAGGATGGACAGATTCGACGAGCAGTACTTC	CASRMDRFDEQYF
TRBD2	TRBV6-2/TRBV6-3	.	TRBJ2-7	TGTGCCAGCAGTTACCGGGGGGGCCTCTACGAGCAGTACTTC	CASSYRGGLYEQYF
TRBD1	TRBV2	once	TRBJ1-2	TGTGCCAGCAGGGGGGGATCCGGGACAGGTGTTTCTAACTATGGCTACACCTTC	CASRGGSGTGVSNYGYTF
.	TRBV15	.	TRBJ1-4	TGTGCCACCAGCAGAGATCGGAGGGGTGGTAATGAAAAACTGTTTTTT	CATSRDRRGGNEKLFF
.	TRBV7-9	.	TRBJ2-2	TGTGCCAGCAGCGAGTGGGAGCTGTTTTTT	CASSEWELFF
TRBD2	TRBV7-9	.	TRBJ2-1	TGTGCCAGCAGCTTAGCCCCCATAGCGGGAGGAGATCGGAATGAGCAGTTCTTC	CASSLAPIAGGDRNEQFF
TRBD1	TRBV27	few	TRBJ1-6	TGTGCCAGCAGTTTATTAGGGGGCTTTAATTCACCCCTCCACTTT	CASSLLGGFNSPLHF
TRBD2	TRBV18	.	TRBJ2-7	TGTGCCAGCTCACCAACCGCTAGCGGGGCGTACGAGCAGTACTTC	CASSPTASGAYEQYF
TRBD2	TRBV9	.	TRBJ2-5	TGTGCCAGCAGCTCCCGGCTCGCGGGAGGGGGGTTCTTAGAGACCCAGTACTTC	CASSSRLAGGGFLETQYF
TRBD1	TRBV7-9	many	TRBJ1-5	TGTGCCAGCAGCCCGAACAGGGGTAATCAGCCCCAGCATTTT	CASSPNRGNQPQHF
TRBD1	TRBV18	.	TRBJ1-2	TGTGCCAGCTCACCGTCCGGGACAGTGGAGTATGGCTACACCTTC	CASSPSGTVEYGYTF
TRBD2	TRBV18	.	TRBJ2-1	TGTGCCAGCTCGAGTTCGGGAGGGCGTTGGAGTCCGAGCTCCTACAATGAGCAGTTCTTC	CASSSSGGRWSPSSYNEQFF
TRBD1	TRBV9	few	TRBJ2-7	TGTGCCAGCAGCGTGGGGGACAGCAGATCCTACGAGCAGTACTTC	CASSVGDSRSYEQYF
.	TRBV19	.	TRBJ2-7	TGTGCCAGTAGTTTTGACAGGTCCTACGAGCAGTACTTC	CASSFDRSYEQYF
.	TRBV18	.	TRBJ1-4	TGTGCCAGCTCCCTAAGACAGATTGAAAAACTGTTTTTT	CASSLRQIEKLFF
.	TRBV5-5	.	TRBJ1-1	TGTGCCAGCAGCTTTACCCAGACTGAAGCTTTCTTT	CASSFTQTEAFF
.	TRBV27	.	TRBJ1-1	TGTGCCAGCAGTTACAAGGGGAGGTCCACTGAAGCTTTCTTT	CASSYKGRSTEAFF
TRBD1	TRBV9	.	TRBJ1-5	TGTGCCAGCAGCCACGGGACAGGGGGACTTTATAGCAATCAGCCCCAGCATTTT	CASSHGTGGLYSNQPQHF
.	TRBV5-1	.	TRBJ2-3	TGCGCCAGCAGCTTGGGAGGCAGCACAGATACGCAGTATTTT	CASSLGGSTDTQYF
TRBD1	TRBV5-6	.	TRBJ2-6	TGTGCCAGCAGCTCGGACAGGGGGTTTAGCTCTGGGGCCAACGTCCTGACTTTC	CASSSDRGFSSGANVLTF
TRBD1	TRBV19	.	TRBJ1-6	TGTGCCAGTAGTAAGGAGGGGGCTTATAATTCACCCCTCCACTTT	CASSKEGAYNSPLHF
.	TRBV6-1	.	TRBJ1-5	TGTGCCAGCAGTGAAGGGACACTCGGTTCTCAGCCCCAGCATTTT	CASSEGTLGSQPQHF
.	TRBV7-9	few	TRBJ2-6	TGTGCCAGCAGCTTACAACTCGCTGGGGCCAACGTCCTGACTTTC	CASSLQLAGANVLTF
.	TRBV6-2/TRBV6-3	few	TRBJ2-7	TGTGCCAGCAGCCCTGGACTTATCTACTCCTACGAGCAGTACTTC	CASSPGLIYSYEQYF
TRBD2	TRBV5-1	.	TRBJ2-5	TGCGCCAGCAGCCCCTTAGCGGGGGAAGAGACCCAGTACTTC	CASSPLAGEETQYF
.	TRBV18	.	TRBJ2-4	TGTGCCAGCTCACCCGGGCCTGACAGGACCAAAAACATTCAGTACTTC	CASSPGPDRTKNIQYF
TRBD1	TRBV28	.	TRBJ2-7	TGTGCCAGCAGCGAAGGGGACAGGGGATACGAGCAGTACTTC	CASSEGDRGYEQYF
.	TRBV6-1	.	TRBJ1-1	TGTGCCAGCAGTGACACCAGGGCCAGTCGGGGGAGTGGTGAAGCTTTCTTT	CASSDTRASRGSGEAFF
TRBD1	TRBV10-3	.	TRBJ1-1	TGTGCCATCAGATCAGGGACAGGCCAAGCTTTCTTT	CAIRSGTGQAFF
.	TRBV27	.	TRBJ1-2	TGTGCCAGCACTTCAGGGTTCAACGGCTACACCTTC	CASTSGFNGYTF
.	TRBV9	.	TRBJ2-2	TGTGCCAGCAGCCCACTCAAGGGGGTAGTTGAGGGGGAGCTGTTTTTT	CASSPLKGVVEGELFF
.	TRBV20-1	.	TRBJ2-5	TGCAGTGCTTCAGGGGTAGAGACCCAGTACTTC	CSASGVETQYF
.	TRBV6-6	.	TRBJ1-6	TGTGCCAGCAGACCCCGGGACAACTCTAATTCACCCCTCCACTTT	CASRPRDNSNSPLHF
.	TRBV18	few	TRBJ1-4	TGTGCCAGCTCACCAACAGCCAGTAATGAAAAACTGTTTTTT	CASSPTASNEKLFF
.	TRBV5-4	few	TRBJ1-6	TGTGCCAGCAGCCGGATGGAGGGTCCTGGGGCACCCCTCCACTTT	CASSRMEGPGAPLHF
.	TRBV11-2	.	TRBJ2-6	TGTGCCAGCAGCCCCCGGTCTGGGGCCAACGTCCTGACTTTC	CASSPRSGANVLTF
TRBD1	TRBV28	.	TRBJ2-1	TGTGCCAGCAGAACCGCCGGGACAGGGGGCTGGAATGAGCAGTTCTTC	CASRTAGTGGWNEQFF
.	TRBV28	.	TRBJ2-5	TGTGCCAGCAGTTTAAGGGGCGGGGGCCTCCAAGAGACCCAGTACTTC	CASSLRGGGLQETQYF
.	TRBV5-1	.	TRBJ2-7	TGCGCCAGCAGCGACAACGACGCCGAGCAGTACTTC	CASSDNDAEQYF
.	TRBV7-3	.	TRBJ2-1	TGTGCCAGCAGCTTAACTCCCGTCCGCAATGAGCAGTTCTTC	CASSLTPVRNEQFF
TRBD1	TRBV23-1	.	TRBJ1-6	TGCGCCAGCAGTCGGAAGCGAGGGACAGTCCTATCGACCTATAATTCACCCCTCCACTTT	CASSRKRGTVLSTYNSPLHF
.	TRBV18	.	TRBJ2-6	TGTGCCAGCTCACCTACCCACATCGCGGACGTCCTGACTTTC	CASSPTHIADVLTF